A single sample gave rise to the 24 T cell receptor beta chains below, sequenced in a study of vaccination and CD4 T cells after COVID-19 (dated by TCRdb to about 2022). Libraries were made using PCR. Sequencing was performed on an Illumina iSeq 100. DNA from cultured CD4+ T cells was subjected to TCR sequencing with the Oncomine TCR Beta short-read assay at the Johns Hopkins FTIC core. The QIAamp micro DNA kit was used to extract genomic DNA from the cultured CD4+ T cells. The raw public data were reprocessed by TCRdb itself: fastp quality trimming at Q25, MiXCR clonotype calling, in-frame beta chains only. Every distinct CDR3 protein forms one entry, paired with its most common genes and DNA. The sample records more than 6,500 distinct CDR3 sequences, 33% of which are singletons. The top ten clonotypes cover 11% of the sample. No antigens are known for them. The treatment or condition label on this specimen signifies: approximately 11-day PBMC culture with coronavirus spike peptide pools or control peptides (ViraFEST assay). CD4+ T cells from unexposed donors were collected before the COVID-19 pandemic (2011-2018).

Specimen: CD4+ T cells from blood, cultured in vitro. The receptors shown here come from a human donor in good health.

J is TRBJ1-2 and V is TRBV27; D call uncertain. This CDR3 comprises 14 residues. Germline V gene lookup returns CDR1 MNHEY and CDR2 SMNVEV (reference sequence). Trimming stripped 4 bases from V and 0 bases from J, with 9 bases between. In nucleotides, the CDR3 is TGTGCCAGCAGTTCGGCAGCTTCTAACTATGGCTACACCTTC. It specifies CASSSAASNYGYTF.

Regarding this clonotype: This may arise from a read error, as a much more abundant clone is one base away. The J gene is TRBJ1-6, the V gene TRBV7-3; 8 nucleotides match TRBD1. The CDR3 contains 14 residues. Trimming at V came to 5 bases and at J to 10 bases, leaving 7 bases not matched to a gene. CDR1 is SGHTA, CDR2 FQGTGA, per germline. The CDR3 region has the DNA TGTGCCAGCAGCCTTAACGACAGGGGATCACCCCTCCACTTT. Its translation: CASSLNDRGSPLHF.

This clonotype is classed as medium-sized (0.01 to 0.1%). The gene calls are TRBV10-3 and TRBJ1-5; D gene ambiguous. Trimming pared 6 bases from V and 7 bases from J, leaving 13 bases between. This CDR3 comprises 13 residues. Germline V gene data show CDR1 as ENHRY and CDR2 as SYGVKD. CDR3 nucleotide sequence: TGTGCCATCAGCCTCGGGGTTGGGCAGCCCCAGCATTTT. Its translation is CAISLGVGQPQHF.

The V gene is TRBV19, the J gene TRBJ2-5, with D possibly called TRBD1 or TRBD2 (6 bases each). Germline V gene sequence: CDR1 LNHDA, CDR2 SQIVND (reference sequence). The CDR3 sequence is 13 residues long. Trimming shortened V by 5 bases and J by 9 bases, and 16 bases separated the two germline ends. The DNA of the CDR3 is TGTGCCAGTAGTTCCGGAGGGGGGAAGGCCCAGTACTTC. Its protein is CASSSGGGKAQYF.

The rearrangement links TRBV29-1 to TRBJ2-5; tentative D call: TRBD1 (5 bases). The CDR3 consists of 12 residues. V shed 5 bases and J shed 4 bases, with 11 bases lying between them. Germline CDR1 and CDR2: SQVTM and ANQGSEA. The CDR3 sequence is CSVNQGRETQYF. CDR3 in DNA: TGCAGCGTTAATCAGGGTAGAGAGACCCAGTACTTC.

This clonotype was observed a handful of times. The chain joins TRBV6-2 or TRBV6-3 to TRBJ2-7; 14 nucleotides match TRBD2. CDR1 and CDR2 from the germline V gene are MNHEY and SVGEGT. The CDR3 has 16 amino acids. Trimming at V came to 6 bases and at J to 0 bases, leaving 4 bases not matched to a gene. CDR3 loop: CASRRLAGGSSYEQYF. CDR3 bases: TGTGCCAGCAGGCGACTAGCGGGAGGGAGCTCCTACGAGCAGTACTTC.

The chain combines TRBV7-9 with TRBJ2-1, with TRBD2 as a possible D gene (6 bases). V gave up 2 bases and J gave up 7 bases, with 15 bases separating them. The CDR3 is 15 residues long. CDR1 is SEHNR and CDR2 is FQNEAQ in the germline V gene (reference sequence). This chain's CDR3 is CASSLRGRFGNEQFF. The CDR3 DNA sequence: TGTGCCAGCAGCTTACGGGGGAGGTTTGGGAATGAGCAGTTCTTC.

V is TRBV5-1 and J is TRBJ2-5; D gene ambiguous. The ends were cut back, 0 bases at V and 3 bases at J, with 6 bases in the middle. CDR3 length: 13 amino acids. From germline, CDR1 is SGHRS and CDR2 YFSETQ. The CDR3 bases are TGCGCCAGCAGCTTGGGGTCTGAAGAGACCCAGTACTTC. Amino acids: CASSLGSEETQYF.

This clonotype was counted a few times. The chain combines TRBV20-1 with TRBJ2-7; TRBD2 aligns across 12 bases. Germline loops: CDR1 DFQATT, CDR2 SNEGSKA (reference sequence). This CDR3 is built from 14 residues. V lost 2 bases to trimming and J lost 6 bases; unmatched junction nucleotides: 5. CDR3 nucleotide sequence: TGCAGTGCTAGAAGACTAGCGGGAGTCCCCGAGCAGTACTTC. Amino acids: CSARRLAGVPEQYF.

This clonotype is labeled medium-sized. V and J are TRBV7-2 and TRBJ2-5; D remains unclear. CDR1 is SGHTA and CDR2 is FQGNSA in the germline V gene. Trimming took 1 base from V and 7 from J, leaving 7 bases between them. The CDR3 is 12 amino acids. CDR3 protein: CASSLGTRTQYF. For the CDR3, the DNA is TGTGCCAGCAGCTTAGGTACCCGGACCCAGTACTTC.

The chain links TRBV2 to TRBJ1-2, with TRBD1 identical over 10 bases. The CDR3 is 14 amino acids. The germline V gene has CDR1 SNHLY and CDR2 FYNNEI. V gave up 7 bases and J gave up 8 bases; unmatched junction bases: 10. DNA of the CDR3: TGTGCCAGCACCGGACACGGGACAGGGGAAGGCTACACCTTC. Amino acid sequence: CASTGHGTGEGYTF.

The chain uses TRBV28 and TRBJ1-5; D gene ambiguous. CDR3 size: 12 residues. The ends were cut back, 5 bases at V and 6 bases at J, with 8 bases in the middle. Germline CDR1 MDHEN, CDR2 SYDVKM. CDR3: CASSPLGQPQHF. The CDR3 bases are TGTGCCAGCAGTCCCTTGGGTCAGCCCCAGCATTTT.

This clonotype occurred a few times. This chain links TRBV6-1 with TRBJ2-6; D gene unclear. The CDR3 sequence is 14 residues long. V gave up 6 bases and J gave up 2 bases, with 8 bases separating them. Germline loops: CDR1 MNHNS, CDR2 SASEGT. The CDR3 region has the DNA TGTGCCAGCAGACCAATCCCTGGGGCCAACGTCCTGACTTTC. Its protein product is CASRPIPGANVLTF.

This clonotype was seen only a few times. Here the CDR3 reads CASSTRWTGQETQYF. CDR3 coding DNA: TGTGCCAGCAGTACCCGCTGGACTGGCCAAGAGACCCAGTACTTC. The chain employs TRBV28 and TRBJ2-5, with D perhaps TRBD2 (5 bases). Germline V CDR1 and CDR2: MDHEN, SYDVKM. Between the trimmed V and J ends, which lost 5 bases and 1 base, there was a span of 14 bases. The CDR3 runs to 15 residues.

This clonotype was counted a few times. The V gene is TRBV6-1, the J gene TRBJ2-1; D might be TRBD1 or TRBD2, each matching 5 bases. The germline gives CDR1 MNHNS, CDR2 SASEGT. Trimming cost V 7 bases and J 6 bases, with 13 bases left between them. CDR3 length: 13 residues. Here the CDR3 reads CASIWGTFNEQFF. The CDR3 bases are TGTGCCAGCATTTGGGGGACCTTCAATGAGCAGTTCTTC.

The gene calls are TRBV6-5 and TRBJ2-7, with D possibly being TRBD1 or TRBD2 (5 bases each). Trimming pared 0 bases from V and 3 bases from J, leaving 9 bases between. Germline CDR1 MNHEY, CDR2 SVGAGI. This CDR3 is built from 14 residues. DNA for the CDR3: TGTGCCAGCAGTTACTCGGGACGACTCTACGAGCAGTACTTC. It translates to CASSYSGRLYEQYF.

The chain employs TRBV20-1 and TRBJ2-1; 14 bases agree with TRBD2. Germline V gives CDR1 DFQATT, CDR2 SNEGSKA (reference sequence). Trimming cost V 3 bases and J 12 bases; bases outside gene matches: 13. CDR3 length: 16 amino acids. CDR3 residues: CSARSSTSGRAVGQFF. The DNA of the CDR3 is TGCAGTGCTAGGTCCTCGACTAGCGGGAGGGCCGTAGGGCAGTTCTTC.

In this sample, this clonotype turned up a few times. This sequence joins TRBV20-1 and TRBJ2-7; TRBD2 agrees at 9 bases. Trimming cost V 5 bases and J 1 base; bases outside gene matches: 6. From germline, CDR1 is DFQATT and CDR2 SNEGSKA (reference sequence). This CDR3 comprises 14 residues. Written as DNA, the CDR3 is TGCAGTGCTTTTAGCGGGAGCAATTCCTACGAGCAGTACTTC. It yields the protein CSAFSGSNSYEQYF.

Relative to its sample, this clonotype is medium-sized. This chain connects TRBV20-1 to TRBJ1-5; 8 nucleotides line up with TRBD1. V was pared by 4 bases and J by 7 bases, with 6 bases of the junction left unmatched. The CDR3 covers 13 residues. Germline CDR1 is DFQATT and CDR2 is SNEGSKA (reference sequence). The CDR3 is CSANPDREQPQHF. CDR3 DNA sequence: TGCAGTGCTAACCCGGACAGGGAACAGCCCCAGCATTTT.

As regards this clonotype: Compared with germline, one end of the junction differs, possibly owing to a read error. This sequence joins TRBV7-7 and TRBJ2-7; perhaps TRBD1 as D (5 bases). Germline V gives CDR1 SSHAT, CDR2 FNYEAQ (reference sequence). The CDR3 spans 14 residues. The CDR3 DNA reads TGTGCTAGCAGCCCGGTAACAGGTTCCTACGAGCAGTACTTC. Its translation: CASSPVTGSYEQYF.

This clonotype was detected a few times. The V gene is TRBV5-8, the J gene TRBJ2-5, with D unresolved. The length of the CDR3 is 14 residues. The V end was cut by 2 bases, the J end by 3 bases, with 11 bases between. Germline V gene sequence: CDR1 SGHTS, CDR2 YDEGEE. In DNA, the CDR3 is TGTGCCAGCAGCTTACTGGGCCTCGAAGAGACCCAGTACTTC. This translates into CASSLLGLEETQYF.

V usage is TRBV9 and J usage is TRBJ2-7; tentative D call: TRBD1 (5 bases). Germline V lookup: CDR1 SGDLS, CDR2 YYNGEE. V dropped 0 bases and J dropped 3 bases, with 10 bases sitting between them. The CDR3 has 14 amino acids. Here the CDR3 DNA reads TGTGCCAGCAGCGTAGGCGTAGGGGTCTACGAGCAGTACTTC. It yields the protein CASSVGVGVYEQYF. Combining the CDR3 with reference TRBV9 and TRBJ2-7 gives the whole variable domain DSGVTQTPKHLITATGQRVTLRCSPRSGDLSVYWYQQSLDQGLQFLIQYYNGEERAKGNILERFSAQQFPDLHSELNLSSLELGDSALYFCASSVGVGVYEQYFGPGTRLTVT.

The V and J genes are TRBV20-1 and TRBJ1-2, with a possible D match to TRBD1 (5 bases). CDR3 length equals 16 residues. The germline V gene has CDR1 DFQATT and CDR2 SNEGSKA (reference sequence). V lost 1 base, J lost 2 bases, and 17 bases lay in between. CDR3 loop: CSARAGSRAVNYGYTF. DNA of the CDR3: TGCAGTGCTAGAGCGGGGTCCAGGGCGGTAAACTATGGCTACACCTTC.

The chain links TRBV7-2 to TRBJ2-1; D is perhaps TRBD2 (5 bases). V dropped 3 bases and J dropped 2 bases, with 8 bases sitting between them. The germline V gene has CDR1 SGHTA and CDR2 FQGNSA. This CDR3 contains 14 residues. The CDR3 DNA sequence: TGTGCCAGCAGCTTCGAGGGAGCCTACAATGAGCAGTTCTTC. It codes for CASSFEGAYNEQFF.